A few counts support the clone carrying this T cell receptor (beta chain). Antigen unknown. This sample is drawn from a study of T cells after yellow fever vaccination. Study information: Preparation of fractions with low cell numbers was performed using SMART-Seq v4 Ultra Low Input.

Broader study findings: A large majority of primary-vaccination clones showed up again after the booster (around 95% CD4, around 90% CD8).

TCRdb reanalysed the 5' RACE reads using MiXCR and keeps one entry per CDR3 protein. Of around 340,000 distinct CDR3 sequences in the sample, approximately 13% were seen once. The CDR3 has 15 residues. Germline CDR1 and CDR2: SGHRS and YFSETQ. V trimming: 4 bases; J trimming: 3 bases; junction bases outside the gene matches: 5. This sample comprised CD4+ T cells sorted from PBMCs, obtained 15 days after the yellow fever booster vaccination. V and J are TRBV5-1 and TRBJ1-4; 8 bases are shared with TRBD1. The clonotype was recovered from a man between 18 and 29 years old who received the YFV17D yellow fever vaccine. In nucleotides, the CDR3 is TGCGCCAGCAGCGACCCACAGGGGGCTAATGAAAAACTGTTTTTT. It yields the protein CASSDPQGANEKLFF.